This record looks at one T cell receptor beta chain sequence and its context. Data came from immunoSEQ multiplex PCR; TCRdb stores just in-frame clones and leaves some out. Here the sample spans roughly 400,000 clones, roughly 90% being singletons. The treatment: 19 received Ad26.COV2.S at low or high dose, single or two shots; 5 received placebo; per-sample allocation not given. The investigators took samples on day 63 after the first vaccine or placebo injection. Losses at the gene ends were 1 base for V and 6 bases for J; bases not matched to a gene: 4. CDR1 and CDR2 from the germline V gene are MNHEY and SVGEGT. The CDR3 contains 15 residues. This sample is part of a study of Ad26.COV2.S vaccination and SARS-CoV-2 variants.

The sample consisted of peripheral blood, taken in a trial of Ad26.COV2.S vaccine versus placebo. The genes are TRBV6-2 or TRBV6-3 and TRBJ1-5; 9 bases line up with TRBD1. The TCR was taken from a person aged 18-65 years who received the Ad26.COV2.S COVID-19 vaccine or a placebo. CDR3 in DNA: TGTGCCAGCAGTTACTGGCGGGACAGGGTTCAGCCCCAGCATTTT. This encodes CASSYWRDRVQPQHF.